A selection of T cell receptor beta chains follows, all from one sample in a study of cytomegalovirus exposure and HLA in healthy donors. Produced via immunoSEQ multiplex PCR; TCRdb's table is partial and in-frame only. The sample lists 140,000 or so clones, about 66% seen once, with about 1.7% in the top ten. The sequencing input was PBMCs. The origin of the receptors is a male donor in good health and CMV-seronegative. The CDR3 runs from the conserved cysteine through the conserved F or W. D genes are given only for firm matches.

CDR3 protein: CSVEDPIWSEQGDYGYTF
D gene: TRBD1
V gene: TRBV29-1
CDR3 length: 18

CDR3 protein: CASSASGTGGHTNYGYTF
D gene: TRBD1
V gene: TRBV5-1
CDR3 length: 18

CDR3 protein: CASTDGEEYGYTF
D gene: -
V gene: TRBV9
CDR3 length: 13

CDR3 protein: CASSTEIDRADNSPPHF
D gene: TRBD1
V gene: TRBV5-1
CDR3 length: 17

CDR3 protein: CASSLLAGGPNTGELFF
D gene: TRBD2
V gene: TRBV28
CDR3 length: 17

CDR3 protein: CASSVTEGGQPQHF
D gene: -
V gene: TRBV9
CDR3 length: 14

CDR3 protein: CASSQDGLGGKTYLAKNIQYF
D gene: -
V gene: TRBV4-2
CDR3 length: 21

CDR3 protein: CASSLTGGAGEQYF
D gene: -
V gene: TRBV7-3
CDR3 length: 14

CDR3 protein: CASSPGLAGGLTPYEQYF
D gene: TRBD2
V gene: TRBV5-4
CDR3 length: 18

CDR3 protein: CASNYRGQGQAKNIQYF
D gene: TRBD1
V gene: TRBV28
CDR3 length: 17

CDR3 protein: CASSRDGQGAREQYF
D gene: TRBD1
V gene: TRBV4-3
CDR3 length: 15

CDR3 protein: CSVEGLNTGELFF
D gene: -
V gene: TRBV29-1
CDR3 length: 13

CDR3 protein: CASSLWGRDEAFF
D gene: -
V gene: TRBV27
CDR3 length: 13

CDR3 protein: CASSFGGLDTGELFF
D gene: -
V gene: TRBV7-6
CDR3 length: 15

CDR3 protein: CASSSRGYSNQPQHF
D gene: TRBD1
V gene: TRBV27
CDR3 length: 15

CDR3 protein: CASSLGRQSGNTIYF
D gene: -
V gene: TRBV5-1
CDR3 length: 15

CDR3 protein: CASSLGPLGGTEAFF
D gene: -
V gene: TRBV7-2
CDR3 length: 15

CDR3 protein: CASSVKGGAWETQYF
D gene: -
V gene: TRBV9
CDR3 length: 15

CDR3 protein: CASRVQGASTGELFF
D gene: -
V gene: TRBV19
CDR3 length: 15

CDR3 protein: CASSLGQTSYEQYF
D gene: TRBD1
V gene: TRBV6-5
CDR3 length: 14

CDR3 protein: CASSLYPGDYNSPLHF
D gene: -
V gene: TRBV28
CDR3 length: 16

CDR3 protein: CASKPGTGFAGELFF
D gene: TRBD1
V gene: TRBV11-2
CDR3 length: 15

CDR3 protein: CASTLTGSSYEQYF
D gene: TRBD1
V gene: TRBV28
CDR3 length: 14

CDR3 protein: CASSQLTGYGQYNEQFF
D gene: TRBD1
V gene: TRBV4-2
CDR3 length: 17

CDR3 protein: CASSLEGLAGRNEQFF
D gene: TRBD2
V gene: TRBV7-3
CDR3 length: 16

CDR3 protein: CASSGTGGDNSPLHF
D gene: TRBD1
V gene: TRBV6-5
CDR3 length: 15

CDR3 protein: CSVGSSYEQYF
D gene: -
V gene: TRBV29-1
CDR3 length: 11